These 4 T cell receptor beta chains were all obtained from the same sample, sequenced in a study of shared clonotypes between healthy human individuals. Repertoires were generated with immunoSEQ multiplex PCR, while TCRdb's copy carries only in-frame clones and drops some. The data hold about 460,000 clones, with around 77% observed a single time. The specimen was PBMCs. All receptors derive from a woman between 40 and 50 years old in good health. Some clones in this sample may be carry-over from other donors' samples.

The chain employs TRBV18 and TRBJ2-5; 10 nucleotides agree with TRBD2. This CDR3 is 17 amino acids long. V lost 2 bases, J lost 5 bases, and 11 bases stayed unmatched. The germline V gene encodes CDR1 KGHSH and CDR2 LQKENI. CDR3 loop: CASSPFPGLAARETQYF. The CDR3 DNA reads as TGTGCCAGCTCACCATTTCCAGGACTAGCGGCCAGGGAGACCCAGTACTTC.

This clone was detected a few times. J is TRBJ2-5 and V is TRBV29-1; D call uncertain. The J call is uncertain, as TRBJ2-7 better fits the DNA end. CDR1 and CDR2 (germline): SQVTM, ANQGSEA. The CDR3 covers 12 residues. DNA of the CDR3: TGCAGCGTTGTCACCGCCAGCGACGAGCAGTACTTC. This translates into CSVVTASDEQYF.

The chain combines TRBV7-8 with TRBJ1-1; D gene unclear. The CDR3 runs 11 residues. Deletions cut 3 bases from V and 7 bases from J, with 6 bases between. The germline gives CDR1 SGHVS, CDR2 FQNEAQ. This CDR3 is CASSFGGEAFF. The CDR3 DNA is TGTGCCAGCAGCTTCGGTGGTGAAGCTTTCTTT.

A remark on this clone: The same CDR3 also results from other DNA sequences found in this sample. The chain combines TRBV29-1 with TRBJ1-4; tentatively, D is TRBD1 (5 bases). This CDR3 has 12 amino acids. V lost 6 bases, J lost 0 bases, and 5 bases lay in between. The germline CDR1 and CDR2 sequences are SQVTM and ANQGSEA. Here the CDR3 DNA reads TGCAGCGTGGGGGCAACTAATGAAAAACTGTTTTTT. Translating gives CSVGATNEKLFF. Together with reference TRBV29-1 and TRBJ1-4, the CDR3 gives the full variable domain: SAVISQKPSRDICQRGTSLTIQCQVDSQVTMMFWYRQQPGQSLTLIATANQGSEATYESGFVIDKFPISRPNLTFSTLTVSNMSPEDSSIYLCSVGATNEKLFFGSGTQLSVL.